This TCR beta chain was captured in a study of breast tumors, draining lymph nodes, adjacent tissues. This clonotype was recorded at least ten times. Antigen specificity is unknown. Axillary draining lymph nodes of breast cancer patients supplied the node samples. The CDR3 runs to 18 residues. Germline CDR1 and CDR2: SGHDT and YYEEEE. Trimming cost V 1 base and J 2 bases, with 22 bases left between them. Overall study findings and caveats: The lymph node origin of tumor T cells was framed as consistent with a hypothesis, not demonstrated. Tumor and nontumor repertoires were significantly more similar in luminal-like than in basal-like breast cancer. Data fit most tumor T cells coming from lymph node, expanding in tumor. Tumor TCR diversity was below lymph nodes but above nontumor tissue.

MiXCR was run by TCRdb on the multiplex PCR reads, yielding one entry per CDR3 protein. The sample lists under 85,000 distinct CDR3 sequences; 15% to 20% were seen once. The receptor was isolated from a female donor with breast cancer. Some clones in this sample may be carry-over from other donors' samples. The sequencing sample was made of axillary lymph node tissue. The J gene is TRBJ2-7, the V gene TRBV5-6; TRBD2 might be the D (6 bases). As DNA, the CDR3 is TGTGCCAGCAGCTTGAGGCCCCCCATCGGGAGACCCGCCTACGAGCAGTACTTC. Translation gives CASSLRPPIGRPAYEQYF.